This T cell receptor beta chain was identified during a study of Graves' ophthalmopathy and Graves' hyperthyroidism. Study-wide results and caveats: For predicting ophthalmopathy progression, the model had about 66% sensitivity and roughly 72% specificity.

Moderate-to-severe activity, CAS at least 3, NOSPECS at least 4 and duration under 3 months characterized donors with ophthalmopathy. Additional autoimmune diseases, uncontrolled infections, pregnancy or lactation disqualified patients. Clinicians diagnosed using symptoms, serum thyroxine, TRAb, thyroid ultrasound and orbital computed tomography. Regarding this clonotype: Its antigen is not known.

For repertoire sequencing, the TCR beta CDR3 regions were amplified from RNA transcripts. The library came from an HTBI-primed first-round RT-PCR and a second-round multiplex PCR. Using its own MiXCR run on the multiplex PCR reads, TCRdb lists one record per CDR3 protein. This table holds over 650,000 distinct CDR3 sequences, roughly two fifths found once. The sequencing sample was made of peripheral blood. This TCR was sampled from an adult man with Graves' ophthalmopathy.

The CDR3 sequence: CASSLVQRRYEQYF. CDR3 nucleotide sequence: TGTGCCAGCAGCTTAGTGCAGCGACGCTACGAGCAGTACTTC. V and J are TRBV7-6 and TRBJ2-7; D unresolved. The V and J ends lost 1 base and 3 bases respectively, with 10 bases between them. CDR3 length: 14 residues. In germline, CDR1 is SGHVS, CDR2 FNYEAQ.